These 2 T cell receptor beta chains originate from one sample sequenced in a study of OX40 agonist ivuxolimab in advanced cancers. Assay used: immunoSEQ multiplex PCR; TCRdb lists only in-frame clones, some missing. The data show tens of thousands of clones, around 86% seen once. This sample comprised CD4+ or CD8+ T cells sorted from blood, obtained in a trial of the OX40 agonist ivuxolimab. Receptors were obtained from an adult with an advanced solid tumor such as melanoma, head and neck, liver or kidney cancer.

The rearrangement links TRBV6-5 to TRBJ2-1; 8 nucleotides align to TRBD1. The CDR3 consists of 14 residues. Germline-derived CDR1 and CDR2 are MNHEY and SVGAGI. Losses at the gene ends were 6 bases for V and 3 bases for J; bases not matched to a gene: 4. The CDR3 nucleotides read TGTGCCAGCAGGCCGGACAGGGACTACAATGAGCAGTTCTTC. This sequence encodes CASRPDRDYNEQFF.

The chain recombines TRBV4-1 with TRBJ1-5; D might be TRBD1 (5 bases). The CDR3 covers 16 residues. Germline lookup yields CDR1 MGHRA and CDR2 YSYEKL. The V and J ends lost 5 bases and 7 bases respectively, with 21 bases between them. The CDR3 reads CASSSVNLVGGQPQHF. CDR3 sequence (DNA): TGCGCCAGCAGCTCCGTCAACCTAGTCGGGGGGCAGCCCCAGCATTTT.